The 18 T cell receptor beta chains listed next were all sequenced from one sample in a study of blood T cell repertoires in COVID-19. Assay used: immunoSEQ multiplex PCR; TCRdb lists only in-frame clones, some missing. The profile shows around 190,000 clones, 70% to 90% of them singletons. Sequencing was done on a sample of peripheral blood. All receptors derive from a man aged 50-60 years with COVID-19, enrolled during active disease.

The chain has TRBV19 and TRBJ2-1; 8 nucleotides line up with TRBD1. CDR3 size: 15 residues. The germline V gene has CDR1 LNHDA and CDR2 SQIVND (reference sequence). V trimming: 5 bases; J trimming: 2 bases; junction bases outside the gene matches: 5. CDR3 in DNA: TGTGCCAGTAGTCCCTGGACAGGGACCTACAATGAGCAGTTCTTC. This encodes CASSPWTGTYNEQFF. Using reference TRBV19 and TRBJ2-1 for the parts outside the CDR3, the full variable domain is DGGITQSPKYLFRKEGQNVTLSCEQNLNHDAMYWYRQDPGQGLRLIYYSQIVNDFQKGDIAEGYSVSREKKESFPLTVTSAQKNPTAFYLCASSPWTGTYNEQFFGPGTRLTVL.

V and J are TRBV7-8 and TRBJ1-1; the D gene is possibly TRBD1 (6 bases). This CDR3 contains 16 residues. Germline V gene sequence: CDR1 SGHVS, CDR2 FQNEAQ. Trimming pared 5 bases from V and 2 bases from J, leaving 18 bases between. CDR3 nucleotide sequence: TGTGCCAGCAGCCCTCGAGGACAGACCGATAACACTGAAGCTTTCTTT. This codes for CASSPRGQTDNTEAFF.

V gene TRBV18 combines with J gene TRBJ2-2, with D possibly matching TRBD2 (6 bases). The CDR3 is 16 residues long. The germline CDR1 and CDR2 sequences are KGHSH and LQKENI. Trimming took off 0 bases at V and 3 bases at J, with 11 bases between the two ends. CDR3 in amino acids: CASSPPGGVDTGELFF. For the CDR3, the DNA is TGTGCCAGCTCACCACCGGGCGGGGTGGACACCGGGGAGCTGTTTTTT.

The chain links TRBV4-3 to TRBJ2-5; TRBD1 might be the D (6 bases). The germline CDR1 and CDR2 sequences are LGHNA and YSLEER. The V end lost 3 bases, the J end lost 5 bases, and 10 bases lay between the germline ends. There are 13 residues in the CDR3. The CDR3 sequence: CASSHQGSETQYF. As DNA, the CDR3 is TGCGCCAGCAGCCATCAGGGGTCGGAGACCCAGTACTTC.

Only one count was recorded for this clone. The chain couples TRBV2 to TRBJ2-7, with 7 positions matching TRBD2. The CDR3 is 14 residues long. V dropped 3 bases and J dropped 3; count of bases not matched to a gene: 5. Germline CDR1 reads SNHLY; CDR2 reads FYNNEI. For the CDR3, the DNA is TGTGCCAGCAGTGAGGGGTCGGGAGGCTACGAGCAGTACTTC. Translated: CASSEGSGGYEQYF.

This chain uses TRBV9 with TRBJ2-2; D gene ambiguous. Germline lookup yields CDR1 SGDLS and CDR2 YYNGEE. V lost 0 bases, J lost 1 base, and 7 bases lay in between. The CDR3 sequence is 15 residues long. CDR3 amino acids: CASSVVSGNTGELFF. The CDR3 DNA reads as TGTGCCAGCAGCGTAGTTTCCGGGAACACCGGGGAGCTGTTTTTT.

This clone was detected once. The CDR3 nucleotides are TGCAGCGTTAACCTAGAGGTTACGCAGTATTTT. Protein: CSVNLEVTQYF. The V and J genes are TRBV29-1 and TRBJ2-3; no reliable D call. Per germline, CDR1 SQVTM and CDR2 ANQGSEA. CDR3 length equals 11 residues. V gave up 5 bases and J gave up 8 bases, with 11 bases separating them.

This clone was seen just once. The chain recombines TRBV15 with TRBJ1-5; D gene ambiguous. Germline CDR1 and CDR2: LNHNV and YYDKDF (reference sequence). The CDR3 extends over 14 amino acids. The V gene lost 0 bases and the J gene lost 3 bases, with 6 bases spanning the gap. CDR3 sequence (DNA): TGTGCCACCAGCAGAGAAACACACAATCAGCCCCAGCATTTT. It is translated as CATSRETHNQPQHF.

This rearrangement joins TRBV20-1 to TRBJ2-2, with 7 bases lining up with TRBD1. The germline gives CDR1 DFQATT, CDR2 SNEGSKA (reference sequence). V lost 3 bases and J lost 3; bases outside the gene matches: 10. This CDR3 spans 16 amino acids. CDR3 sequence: CSASPGQLWDTGELFF. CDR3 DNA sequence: TGCAGTGCTAGTCCGGGACAGCTATGGGACACCGGGGAGCTGTTTTTT.

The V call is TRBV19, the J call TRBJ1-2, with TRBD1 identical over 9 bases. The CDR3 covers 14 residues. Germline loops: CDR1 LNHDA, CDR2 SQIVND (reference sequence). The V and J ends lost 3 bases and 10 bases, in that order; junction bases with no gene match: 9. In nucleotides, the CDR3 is TGTGCCAGTAGTATGCCGGGACAGGGAGTGCCCTACACCTTC. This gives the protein CASSMPGQGVPYTF.

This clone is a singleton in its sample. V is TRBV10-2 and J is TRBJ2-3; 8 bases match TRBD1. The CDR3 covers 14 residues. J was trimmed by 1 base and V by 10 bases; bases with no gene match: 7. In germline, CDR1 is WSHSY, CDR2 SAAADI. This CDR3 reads CAIGWGQGTDTQYF. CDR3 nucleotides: TGCGCCATTGGATGGGGACAGGGCACAGATACGCAGTATTTT.

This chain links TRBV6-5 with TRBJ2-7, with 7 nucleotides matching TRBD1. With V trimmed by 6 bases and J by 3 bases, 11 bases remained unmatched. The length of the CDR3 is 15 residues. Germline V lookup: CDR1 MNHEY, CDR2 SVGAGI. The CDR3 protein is CASSEWDRLNYEQYF. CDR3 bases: TGTGCCAGCAGCGAGTGGGACAGACTAAACTACGAGCAGTACTTC.

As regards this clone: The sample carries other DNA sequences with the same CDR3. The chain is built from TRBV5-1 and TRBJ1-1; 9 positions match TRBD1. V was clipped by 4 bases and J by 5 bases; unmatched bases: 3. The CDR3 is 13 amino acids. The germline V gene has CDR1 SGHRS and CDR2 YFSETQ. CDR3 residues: CASSGGQGTEAFF. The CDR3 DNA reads TGCGCCAGCAGCGGCGGACAGGGGACTGAAGCTTTCTTT.

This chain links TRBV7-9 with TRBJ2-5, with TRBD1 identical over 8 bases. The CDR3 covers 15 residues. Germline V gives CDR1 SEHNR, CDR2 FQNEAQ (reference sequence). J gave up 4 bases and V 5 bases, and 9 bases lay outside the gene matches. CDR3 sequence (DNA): TGTGCCAGCAGCACCCATGGGACAGGAGGAGAGACCCAGTACTTC. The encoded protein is CASSTHGTGGETQYF.

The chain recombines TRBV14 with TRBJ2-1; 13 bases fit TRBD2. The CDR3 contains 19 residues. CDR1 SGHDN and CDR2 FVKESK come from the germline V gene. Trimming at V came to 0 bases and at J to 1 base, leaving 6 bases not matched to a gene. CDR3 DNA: TGTGCCAGCAGCCAAGAACGGGCACTAGCGGGAGGGTCCTACAATGAGCAGTTCTTC. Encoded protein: CASSQERALAGGSYNEQFF.

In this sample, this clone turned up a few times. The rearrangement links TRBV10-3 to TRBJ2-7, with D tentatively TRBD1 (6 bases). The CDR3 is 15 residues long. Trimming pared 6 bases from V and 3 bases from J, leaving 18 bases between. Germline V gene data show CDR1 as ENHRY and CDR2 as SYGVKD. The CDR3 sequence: CAISPKRDILYEQYF. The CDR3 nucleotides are TGTGCCATCAGCCCGAAAAGGGACATTCTCTACGAGCAGTACTTC.

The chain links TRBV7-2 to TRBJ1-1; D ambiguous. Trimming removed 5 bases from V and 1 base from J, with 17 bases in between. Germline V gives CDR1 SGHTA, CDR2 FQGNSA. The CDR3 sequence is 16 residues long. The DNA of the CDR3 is TGTGCCAGCAGCCAAAACAGAAACCCATGGAACACTGAAGCTTTCTTT. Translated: CASSQNRNPWNTEAFF.

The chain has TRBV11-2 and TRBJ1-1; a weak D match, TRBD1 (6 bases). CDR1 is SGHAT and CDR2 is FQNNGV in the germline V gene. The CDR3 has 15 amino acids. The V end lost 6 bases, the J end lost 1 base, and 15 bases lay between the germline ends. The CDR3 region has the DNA TGTGCCAGCAGGATGAGGGGACACACGAACACTGAAGCTTTCTTT. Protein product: CASRMRGHTNTEAFF.